This T cell receptor beta chain was identified in a study of regulatory T cells in long-lasting Graves disease. TCR beta libraries were built with iRepertoire HTBI primers and Arm-PCR of CDR3 regions. TCRdb redid the calling of the multiplex PCR reads with MiXCR, one entry per CDR3 protein. The data hold 400,000 to 500,000 distinct CDR3 sequences, with roughly 15% observed a single time. With respect to this clonotype: No antigen is known for it.

Findings and limits, study-wide: Persistent patients shared more public clonotypes (about 2,600) than new patients (under 1,000).

Documented time point: newly diagnosed GD, antithyroid drugs for less than 3 months. The TCR library used RNA extracted from PBMCs. The patient group derived from an endocrinology department in Xi'an, China. This CDR3 is 15 amino acids long. Trimming removed 1 base from V and 7 bases from J, with 11 bases in between. The germline V gene has CDR1 LNHNV and CDR2 YYDKDF (reference sequence). The same sample was also used in a study of T cells in Graves' hyperthyroidism and ophthalmopathy. As reported in that work: Diagnoses were established using clinical symptoms, serum thyroxine and TRAb, thyroid ultrasound and orbital computed tomography. During a first-round RT-PCR of the TCR CDR3, the HTBI primer set was used.

This receptor was obtained from a woman younger than 45 with Graves disease. This specimen consisted of peripheral blood mononuclear cells (PBMCs), obtained at new diagnosis, from a patient treated with antithyroid drugs. The V call is TRBV15, the J call TRBJ1-6, with D unclear. This chain's CDR3 is CATSRVPNPNSPLHF. The CDR3 nucleotides read TGTGCCACCAGCAGAGTTCCGAACCCGAATTCACCCCTCCACTTT. Using reference TRBV15 and TRBJ1-6 for the parts outside the CDR3, the full variable domain is DAMVIQNPRYQVTQFGKPVTLSCSQTLNHNVMYWYQQKSSQAPKLLFHYYDKDFNNEADTPDNFQSRRPNTSFCFLDIRSPGLGDTAMYLCATSRVPNPNSPLHFGNGTRLTVT.